One sample yielded the 18 T cell receptor beta chains listed below, sequenced in a study of beta chain features in type 1 diabetes. Isolated RNA was reverse transcribed in full, so expressed TCRB transcripts were sequenced. Only in-frame clones appear in the TCRdb table, and some are missing; sequencing was by immunoSEQ multiplex PCR. The table lists about 620,000 clones, about 16% of them singletons. Sequenced: naive CD4+ T cells from blood. The receptors were gathered from a man between 18 and 29 years old in good health.

This clone came up a few times. This rearrangement joins TRBV10-3 to TRBJ2-7; the D call may be TRBD1 or TRBD2 (6 bases each). Trimming removed 0 bases at V and 2 bases at J, with 11 bases between. The germline gives CDR1 ENHRY, CDR2 SYGVKD. This CDR3 region has 15 residues. The CDR3 nucleotides read TGTGCCATCAGTGAGTCACGGGGGCCGACCTACGAGCAGTACTTC. Its translation: CAISESRGPTYEQYF.

This clone has more than one count but fewer than ten. The chain joins TRBV19 to TRBJ1-5; D gene uncertain. CDR1 and CDR2 from the germline V gene are LNHDA and SQIVND (reference sequence). V lost 3 bases to trimming and J lost 7 bases, with 13 bases between them. The CDR3 runs to 14 residues. The CDR3 here is CASSIAALGQPQHF. CDR3 DNA: TGTGCCAGTAGTATCGCAGCACTGGGGCAGCCCCAGCATTTT.

V usage is TRBV7-2 and J usage is TRBJ1-2; tentative D call: TRBD1 (5 bases). This CDR3 region has 15 residues. CDR1 and CDR2 from the germline V gene are SGHTA and FQGNSA. V was shortened by 5 bases and J by 6 bases, with 19 bases between the two germline ends. This CDR3 reads CASSPRGRRVDGYTF. The CDR3 DNA sequence: TGTGCCAGCAGCCCCCGGGGCCGTCGGGTGGATGGCTACACCTTC. Combining the CDR3 with reference TRBV7-2 and TRBJ1-2 gives the whole variable domain GAGVSQSPSNKVTEKGKDVELRCDPISGHTALYWYRQSLGQGLEFLIYFQGNSAPDKSGLPSDRFSAERTGGSVSTLTIQRTQQEDSAVYLCASSPRGRRVDGYTFGSGTRLTVV.

This chain links TRBV28 with TRBJ2-4, with unresolved D. V was pared by 5 bases and J by 5 bases, with 7 bases between. The germline CDR1 and CDR2 sequences are MDHEN and SYDVKM. This CDR3 contains 12 residues. The CDR3 sequence is CASSPSQNIQYF. CDR3 bases: TGTGCCAGCAGTCCGTCCCAAAACATTCAGTACTTC.

This clone has a handful of counts. The CDR3 sequence is CASSYVGQGVTEAFF. In nucleotides, the CDR3 is TGTGCCAGCTCCTACGTGGGACAGGGGGTGACTGAAGCTTTCTTT. The chain links TRBV18 to TRBJ1-1, with TRBD1 identical over 11 bases. The germline V gene encodes CDR1 KGHSH and CDR2 LQKENI. The CDR3 spans 15 residues. With V trimmed by 6 bases and J by 5 bases, 8 bases remained unmatched.

The chain links TRBV11-1 to TRBJ2-7, with TRBD2 matching over 11 bases. The ends lost 0 bases at V and 4 bases at J; junction bases unmatched: 8. Germline V gene lookup returns CDR1 SGHAT and CDR2 FQDESV (reference sequence). The CDR3 covers 17 residues. The CDR3 DNA reads as TGTGCCAGCAGCTTAGCGCGAAGTAGCGGGAGGGTTTACGAGCAGTACTTC. This codes for CASSLARSSGRVYEQYF.

In this sample, this clone turned up a few times. This chain connects TRBV6-5 to TRBJ2-2, with D maybe TRBD2 (5 bases). CDR1 MNHEY and CDR2 SVGAGI come from the germline V gene. V was cut by 3 bases and J by 5 bases, with 10 bases left in between. This CDR3 has 14 amino acids. CDR3 region: CASSYWGATGELFF. CDR3 bases: TGTGCCAGCAGTTATTGGGGAGCGACCGGGGAGCTGTTTTTT.

CDR3 DNA sequence: TGTGCCAGCAGCTTAGGGGGAGAAGAGACCCAGTACTTC. Protein product: CASSLGGEETQYF. The rearrangement links TRBV7-8 to TRBJ2-5; TRBD2 is a possible D gene (5 bases). The CDR3 sequence is 13 residues long. Trimming removed 1 base from V and 3 bases from J, with 6 bases in between. CDR1 and CDR2 (germline): SGHVS, FQNEAQ. The full variable domain, rest sourced from reference TRBV7-8 and TRBJ2-5, is GAGVSQSPRYKVAKRGQDVALRCDPISGHVSLFWYQQALGQGPEFLTYFQNEAQLDKSGLPSDRFFAERPEGSVSTLKIQRTQQEDSAVYLCASSLGGEETQYFGPGTRLLVL.

This clone appeared a single time. The chain combines TRBV2 with TRBJ2-3; D not certain. CDR1 SNHLY and CDR2 FYNNEI come from the germline V gene. With 4 bases removed from V and 5 bases from J, the gap between germline ends came to 7 bases. The CDR3 sequence is 12 residues long. CDR3 nucleotide sequence: TGTGCCAGCAGTGTCGACGGAGATACGCAGTATTTT. Translation: CASSVDGDTQYF.

This clone was seen a few times. The V call is TRBV29-1, the J call TRBJ1-1, with D unresolved. The CDR3 is 13 residues long. The ends were cut back, 8 bases at V and 0 bases at J, with 13 bases in the middle. CDR1 and CDR2 (germline): SQVTM, ANQGSEA. CDR3 sequence reads: CSLTDTLNTEAFF. CDR3 nucleotide sequence: TGCAGCCTTACAGACACCCTGAACACTGAAGCTTTCTTT. The variable domain in full, completed from reference TRBV29-1 and TRBJ1-1, reads SAVISQKPSRDICQRGTSLTIQCQVDSQVTMMFWYRQQPGQSLTLIATANQGSEATYESGFVIDKFPISRPNLTFSTLTVSNMSPEDSSIYLCSLTDTLNTEAFFGQGTRLTVV.

The rearrangement links TRBV4-1 to TRBJ2-1, with D unresolved. This CDR3 has 13 amino acids. The germline V and J ends were trimmed by 3 bases and 7 bases, with 10 bases remaining between them. In germline, CDR1 is MGHRA, CDR2 YSYEKL. The CDR3 region has the DNA TGCGCCAGCAGCCACCTAAGTGTGAATGAGCAGTTCTTC. Amino acids: CASSHLSVNEQFF.

This clone appeared a few times. At the DNA level, this CDR3 is encoded by other sequences in the same sample as well. The V gene is TRBV6-5, the J gene TRBJ1-2; D gene unclear. V dropped 4 bases and J dropped 4 bases, with 4 bases sitting between them. Germline CDR1 MNHEY, CDR2 SVGAGI. The CDR3 is 11 amino acids. The CDR3 nucleotides are TGTGCCAGCAGTTCGGGCTATGGCTACACCTTC. Translation: CASSSGYGYTF.

The V call is TRBV18, the J call TRBJ2-7; TRBD1 aligns across 7 bases. Germline CDR1 reads KGHSH; CDR2 reads LQKENI. Trimming cost V 6 bases and J 6 bases; bases outside gene matches: 8. The CDR3 sequence is 13 residues long. CDR3 protein: CASSGDRVLEQYF. The CDR3 region has the DNA TGTGCCAGCTCGGGGGACAGAGTACTCGAGCAGTACTTC. The full variable domain, in which reference TRBV18 and TRBJ2-7 provide the parts outside the CDR3, is NAGVMQNPRHLVRRRGQEARLRCSPMKGHSHVYWYRQLPEEGLKFMVYLQKENIIDESGMPKERFSAEFPKEGPSILRIQQVVRGDSAAYFCASSGDRVLEQYFGPGTRLTVT.

In this sample, this clone turned up a few times. This chain links TRBV7-2 with TRBJ1-4; no clear D gene. CDR1 is SGHTA and CDR2 is FQGNSA in the germline V gene. This CDR3 region has 13 residues. With 3 bases removed from V and 12 bases from J, the gap between germline ends came to 14 bases. CDR3 nucleotides: TGTGCCAGCAGCTTCGGTTCGCTCCTGGAACTGTTTTTT. This translates into CASSFGSLLELFF.

With regard to this clone: Other DNA sequences from this sample encode an identical CDR3 as well. V and J are TRBV20-1 and TRBJ2-7; D may be TRBD1 or TRBD2 (6 bases each). The V and J ends lost 6 bases and 4 bases respectively, with 10 bases between them. Germline values: CDR1 DFQATT, CDR2 SNEGSKA (reference sequence). CDR3 length: 11 amino acids. CDR3 DNA sequence: TGCAGTGCCAAGGGGGGATACGAGCAGTACTTC. It codes for CSAKGGYEQYF.

This clone was seen a handful of times. The V gene is TRBV29-1, the J gene TRBJ1-2; 7 bases agree with TRBD1. CDR1 is SQVTM and CDR2 is ANQGSEA in the germline V gene. The CDR3 runs 11 residues. The V segment lost 7 bases and the J segment 4 bases; nucleotides outside the gene matches: 3. CDR3 nucleotides: TGCAGCGCCGGGACAGTCTATGGCTACACCTTC. Its protein is CSAGTVYGYTF.

This clone was observed a handful of times. The rearrangement links TRBV7-3 to TRBJ2-5; D may correspond to TRBD1 or TRBD2 (5 bases each). Trimming shortened V by 5 bases and J by 7 bases, and 23 bases separated the two germline ends. Germline CDR1 is SGHTA and CDR2 is FQGTGA. There are 16 residues in the CDR3. The CDR3: CASSRHGLVGTGTQYF. The CDR3 bases are TGTGCCAGCAGCCGTCACGGGCTAGTTGGGACCGGGACCCAGTACTTC.

The chain recombines TRBV19 with TRBJ1-2; possible D gene TRBD1, 6 bases. Trimming removed 6 bases from V and 11 bases from J, with 19 bases in between. Germline lookup yields CDR1 LNHDA and CDR2 SQIVND (reference sequence). The CDR3 spans 13 residues. The CDR3 DNA sequence: TGTGCCAGTAGATCAGGACAGAAGCAGGGATACACCTTC. The encoded protein is CASRSGQKQGYTF.